This T cell receptor (beta chain) originates from a study of siplizumab effects on memory and regulatory T cells. Whole-study findings and limits: It seemed that naive T cells were more diverse than memory cells and were major contributors to the alloresponse. Siplizumab cultures yielded proliferating Tregs whose suppressive function was not confirmed. A naive or memory phenotype could not be assigned to roughly 75-97% of the proliferating CD4+ or CD8+ clones. On average, less than 75% of mappable alloreactive CD4+ clones were Treg-derived under siplizumab, against about 25% in controls.

Sequenced by immunoSEQ multiplex PCR; TCRdb stores in-frame clones only, minus some. The sample consists of approximately 120,000 clones, around 90% of them appearing once. Of note for this clone: Its antigen is undetermined.

The trim removed 3 bases at V and 6 bases at J, leaving 5 bases unmatched. There are 14 residues in the CDR3. Germline V gene sequence: CDR1 SQVTM, CDR2 ANQGSEA. Material for sequencing was Tregs sorted from blood. The source is a human donor in good health. The chain recombines TRBV29-1 with TRBJ2-2, with 9 nucleotides matching TRBD2. The CDR3 region has the DNA TGCAGCGTTGAGCGGGGGGGCAAGGCCGGGGAGCTGTTTTTT. Residues: CSVERGGKAGELFF.